The T cell receptor beta chain under discussion was sequenced for a study of blood T cells in healthy people across ages. In the study overall: There was about one barcoded beta molecule captured by template switching per two T cells.

Overall study findings and caveats: Diversity figures based on one million T cells were deemed too low.

The CDR3 loop spans 14 amino acids. Germline V CDR1 and CDR2: SGHDN, FVKESK. Primers used in a second PCR of roughly 6 to 11 cycles were a sample-barcoded 5' primer and a J-beta primer mix. TCRdb analysed the 5' RACE reads with MiXCR anew, one entry per CDR3 protein. The sample records 1,800,000 or so distinct CDR3 sequences, around 42% being singletons. About this clonotype: Its antigen is not identified. Germline and junction disagree at one end, which may indicate a read error.

The chain joins TRBV14 to TRBJ2-7; TRBD1 agrees at 9 bases. The clonotype comes from a human donor in good health. Material for sequencing was blood. The CDR3 reads CTSSLLTGGYEQYF. CDR3 DNA: TGTACCAGCAGCCTATTGACAGGGGGCTACGAGCAGTACTTC.